Below, 30 T cell receptor beta chains from the same sample are listed, as sequenced in a study of identical twins. MiXCR, applied by TCRdb to the 5' RACE reads, yields one record per CDR3 protein. The repertoire holds just over 500,000 distinct CDR3 sequences, with roughly a fifth as singletons. The same data also contributed to another study, on T cells expressing NK-cell markers.

Sequences were obtained from CD4+ T cells sorted from blood. The receptor source for this set is a woman aged 18-29 years in good health.

V usage is TRBV20-1 and J usage is TRBJ1-5, with D uncertain. The V end lost 6 bases, the J end lost 4 bases, and 10 bases lay between the germline ends. The CDR3 is made up of 12 amino acids. The germline CDR1 and CDR2 sequences are DFQATT and SNEGSKA (reference sequence). The CDR3 nucleotides are TGCAGTGCGAACCAAGAAAATCAGCCCCAGCATTTT. Protein: CSANQENQPQHF.

This clonotype was detected only a few times. The chain uses TRBV27 and TRBJ2-1, with TRBD2 identical over 10 bases. CDR3 length: 16 amino acids. J lost 10 bases, V lost 8 bases, and 17 bases had no gene match. Germline loops: CDR1 MNHEY, CDR2 SMNVEV (reference sequence). The CDR3 nucleotides read TGTGCCAGCGGGGCGCTGGGACTAGCGCTTAAAAGGGAGCAGTTCTTC. It translates to CASGALGLALKREQFF.

This clonotype has a handful of counts. As DNA, the CDR3 is TGCAGTTGTGAGGGCCGCAATGAGCAGTTCTTC. This translates into CSCEGRNEQFF. V and J are TRBV20-1 and TRBJ2-1; TRBD2 might be the D (5 bases). From germline, CDR1 is DFQATT and CDR2 SNEGSKA (reference sequence). Deletions cut 8 bases from V and 6 bases from J, with 11 bases between. The CDR3 runs 11 residues.

The chain links TRBV5-1 to TRBJ1-4; no definite D call. Per the germline V gene, CDR1 is SGHRS and CDR2 is YFSETQ. Trimming took off 5 bases at V and 3 bases at J, with 8 bases between the two ends. The CDR3 length is 13 residues. The DNA for the CDR3 is TGCGCCAGCAGGCGGCTCGCTAATGAAAAACTGTTTTTT. Encoded protein: CASRRLANEKLFF. Together with reference TRBV5-1 and TRBJ1-4, the CDR3 gives the full variable domain: KAGVTQTPRYLIKTRGQQVTLSCSPISGHRSVSWYQQTPGQGLQFLFEYFSETQRNKGNFPGRFSGRQFSNSRSEMNVSTLELGDSALYLCASRRLANEKLFFGSGTQLSVL.

This clonotype was counted a few times. The chain combines TRBV5-1 with TRBJ1-1; D call uncertain. The CDR3 has 16 amino acids. Germline assignment: CDR1 SGHRS and CDR2 YFSETQ. V was pared by 1 base and J by 3 bases, with 16 bases between. The DNA for the CDR3 is TGCGCCAGCAGCTTGTCCGAAAACTCCGGTTACACTGAAGCTTTCTTT. Its protein is CASSLSENSGYTEAFF.

The chain uses TRBV12-3 or TRBV12-4 and TRBJ2-7; D unresolved. Trimming shortened V by 4 bases and J by 1 base, and 11 bases separated the two germline ends. The CDR3 has 14 amino acids. The CDR3 spells CASSSQEGSYEQYF. In DNA form, the CDR3 reads TGTGCCAGCAGTTCCCAGGAAGGATCCTACGAGCAGTACTTC.

This clonotype was counted a few times. The V call is TRBV20-1, the J call TRBJ1-2; unclear D gene. The V end was cut by 5 bases, the J end by 4 bases, with 8 bases between. Germline CDR1 reads DFQATT; CDR2 reads SNEGSKA (reference sequence). This CDR3 comprises 11 residues. The CDR3 nucleotides are TGCAGTGCTGATCGACGCTATGGCTACACCTTC. It translates to CSADRRYGYTF.

The rearrangement joins TRBV30 to TRBJ2-4; the D gene is possibly TRBD2 (6 bases). The CDR3 is made up of 12 amino acids. CDR1 is GTSNPN, CDR2 SVGIG, per germline (reference sequence). V was cut by 8 bases and J by 3 bases, with 11 bases left in between. The CDR3: CAGYGSKNIQYF. The CDR3 bases are TGTGCCGGTTACGGGAGCAAAAACATTCAGTACTTC.

The sample holds a few counts of this clonotype. This chain uses TRBV12-3 or TRBV12-4 with TRBJ2-3; D tentatively fits TRBD1 or TRBD2 (5 bases each). V was trimmed by 6 bases and J by 0 bases, leaving 13 bases between them. This CDR3 has 15 residues. CDR3 in DNA: TGTGCCAGCAGCCCGGGACGGGTCAGCACAGATACGCAGTATTTT. Translated, it gives CASSPGRVSTDTQYF.

A word on this clonotype: Mismatch with germline at one junction end may stem from a read error. The CDR3 DNA follows: TGTGCCAGCAGCCCCGGACAGGGGAGCCCCTTGTTC. Translating it yields CASSPGQGSPLF. This chain uses TRBV5-5 with TRBJ2-7, with 9 positions matching TRBD1. The CDR3 spans 12 residues. In germline, CDR1 is SGHKS, CDR2 YYEKEE (reference sequence).

This clonotype showed up just a few times. The rearrangement links TRBV12-3 or TRBV12-4 to TRBJ1-2, with D possibly being TRBD1 (5 bases). Trimming removed 3 bases at V and 7 bases at J, with 9 bases between. The CDR3 is 12 residues long. The CDR3 region has the DNA TGTGCCAGCAGTTTCCAAAGGGGTGGCTACACCTTC. Protein sequence: CASSFQRGGYTF.

This clonotype was found a few times. This rearrangement joins TRBV10-3 to TRBJ2-1; tentative D call: TRBD2 (6 bases). The V gene lost 0 bases and the J gene lost 5 bases, with 23 bases spanning the gap. The CDR3 has 19 residues. Germline-derived CDR1 and CDR2 are ENHRY and SYGVKD. The DNA of the CDR3 is TGTGCCATCAGTGAGTCGGACTACGGAGGGCAGGCTACACACAATGAGCAGTTCTTC. It is translated as CAISESDYGGQATHNEQFF.

This chain links TRBV20-1 with TRBJ2-2; 13 bases map to TRBD2. The CDR3 has 16 amino acids. Germline CDR1 and CDR2: DFQATT and SNEGSKA (reference sequence). The junction had 8 bases not matched to a gene; V was cut back by 6 bases and J by 4 bases. Written as DNA, the CDR3 is TGCAGTGCGGGGACTAGCGGGGCCCGGGGCACCGGGGAGCTGTTTTTT. Encoded protein: CSAGTSGARGTGELFF.

This sequence joins TRBV10-3 and TRBJ1-4; a possible D gene is TRBD1 (6 bases). Between the trimmed V and J ends, which lost 6 bases and 12 bases, there was a span of 17 bases. The CDR3 has 13 amino acids. The germline gives CDR1 ENHRY, CDR2 SYGVKD. In nucleotides, the CDR3 is TGTGCCATCAGCCCCAACCCAGGGGAAGAACTGTTTTTT. Its translation: CAISPNPGEELFF.

The chain joins TRBV5-1 to TRBJ2-7; D is undetermined. V was trimmed by 4 bases and J by 2 bases, leaving 7 bases between them. Per germline, CDR1 SGHRS and CDR2 YFSETQ. This CDR3 region has 12 residues. The CDR3 nucleotides read TGCGCCAGCAGCCCCCCAGCCTACGAGCAGTACTTC. Translation: CASSPPAYEQYF.

A few counts support this clonotype. The V call is TRBV10-3, the J call TRBJ2-3; perhaps D is TRBD1 or TRBD2 (7 bases each). This CDR3 has 14 residues. V lost 11 bases and J 2 bases, leaving 17 bases between the germline ends. Germline CDR1 ENHRY, CDR2 SYGVKD. CDR3 in amino acids: CAAKREGATDTQYF. The CDR3, as DNA: TGTGCCGCCAAGAGGGAGGGGGCCACAGATACGCAGTATTTT.

The table lists this clonotype with a few counts. The V and J genes are TRBV7-2 and TRBJ2-6; D is unresolved. V was clipped by 4 bases and J by 4 bases, with 17 bases between them. The CDR3 contains 17 residues. Germline V CDR1 and CDR2: SGHTA, FQGNSA. CDR3 amino acids: CASSSRTLMGGANVLTF. The CDR3 coding sequence is TGTGCCAGCAGCTCCCGTACACTAATGGGGGGGGCCAACGTCCTGACTTTC.

The chain is built from TRBV10-2 and TRBJ1-3; the D is unclear. The CDR3 totals 16 residues. CDR1 is WSHSY, CDR2 SAAADI, per germline. Trimming cost V 2 bases and J 8 bases, with 19 bases left between them. For the CDR3, the DNA is TGCGCCAGCAGTGAGGCCAAGACAAGCGGGCTACACACCATATATTTT. The encoded protein is CASSEAKTSGLHTIYF.

This clonotype was picked up a small number of times. This chain uses TRBV20-1 with TRBJ2-1; 8 positions match TRBD2. The CDR3 has 14 amino acids. Germline CDR1 is DFQATT and CDR2 is SNEGSKA (reference sequence). Trimming took 1 base from V and 8 from J; bases not matched to a gene: 7. CDR3 residues: CSARAGGQRDEQFF. The CDR3 nucleotides are TGCAGTGCTAGAGCGGGAGGGCAAAGAGATGAGCAGTTCTTC.

The V and J genes are TRBV6-5 and TRBJ1-3; no reliable D call. CDR1 is MNHEY, CDR2 SVGAGI, per germline. The CDR3 sequence is 14 residues long. Trimming pared 2 bases from V and 0 bases from J, leaving 5 bases between. CDR3 coding DNA: TGTGCCAGCAGTTACCGTGGCTCTGGAAACACCATATATTTT. Its protein product is CASSYRGSGNTIYF.

The V gene is TRBV20-1, the J gene TRBJ2-1; TRBD2 might be the D (6 bases). CDR1 is DFQATT, CDR2 SNEGSKA, per germline (reference sequence). V was shortened by 5 bases and J by 5 bases, with 22 bases between the two germline ends. CDR3 size: 16 residues. In DNA, the CDR3 is TGCAGTGCTTCACCTCCCCCAGCGGGTAAAAACAATGAGCAGTTCTTC. Encoded protein: CSASPPPAGKNNEQFF.

This clonotype was recorded a few times. The J gene is TRBJ1-2, the V gene TRBV12-3 or TRBV12-4; no firm D call. Trimming stripped 6 bases from V and 7 bases from J, with 15 bases between. This CDR3 has 13 amino acids. CDR3 loop: CASSYKGVGGYTF. CDR3 bases: TGTGCCAGCAGCTATAAAGGCGTGGGTGGCTACACCTTC.

The chain employs TRBV15 and TRBJ2-7; D call uncertain. V shed 1 base and J shed 3 bases, with 10 bases lying between them. The CDR3 is 14 residues long. Germline V CDR1 and CDR2: LNHNV, YYDKDF (reference sequence). This CDR3 is CATSRASAHYEQYF. The CDR3 DNA sequence: TGTGCCACCAGCAGAGCCTCGGCTCACTACGAGCAGTACTTC.

This clonotype was recorded a few times. This sequence joins TRBV7-9 and TRBJ2-5; 11 bases map to TRBD2. Unmatched junction bases numbered 10, after V lost 5 bases and J lost 5 bases. The CDR3 length is 16 residues. CDR1 SEHNR and CDR2 FQNEAQ come from the germline V gene (reference sequence). As DNA, the CDR3 is TGTGCCAGCAGCGTGGGACTAGCGGTGGATTGGGAGACCCAGTACTTC. It codes for CASSVGLAVDWETQYF.

The chain carries TRBV20-1 and TRBJ1-2, with TRBD1 as a possible D gene (6 bases). Germline CDR1 reads DFQATT; CDR2 reads SNEGSKA (reference sequence). V was pared by 2 bases and J by 4 bases, with 11 bases between. The CDR3 has 13 residues. CDR3 DNA: TGCAGTGCTAGACAGGACAGAACCTATGGCTACACCTTC. Its protein product is CSARQDRTYGYTF.

The table lists this clonotype with many counts. The V call is TRBV29-1, the J call TRBJ2-1; 7 bases fit TRBD2. The CDR3 consists of 13 residues. With V trimmed by 7 bases and J by 9 bases, 12 bases remained unmatched. CDR1 SQVTM and CDR2 ANQGSEA come from the germline V gene. The chain's CDR3 is CSAGTITISEQFF. The CDR3 DNA is TGCAGCGCAGGGACTATAACAATTAGTGAGCAGTTCTTC.

This clonotype appeared many times. The chain carries TRBV5-1 and TRBJ2-7, with D tentatively TRBD2 (7 bases). V was shortened by 4 bases and J by 5 bases, with 19 bases between the two germline ends. CDR1 SGHRS and CDR2 YFSETQ come from the germline V gene. This CDR3 contains 15 residues. The CDR3 bases are TGCGCCAGCAGCCCCCGGGGGGCAGGGGAGGACGAGCAGTACTTC. Its translation is CASSPRGAGEDEQYF.

This clonotype was observed a few times. This rearrangement joins TRBV9 to TRBJ1-1, with D unclear. Germline CDR1 and CDR2: SGDLS and YYNGEE. Between the trimmed V and J ends, which lost 0 bases and 5 bases, there was a span of 8 bases. CDR3 length: 13 residues. The CDR3 loop is CASSVDSVTEAFF. As DNA, the CDR3 is TGTGCCAGCAGCGTAGACTCGGTAACTGAAGCTTTCTTT.

This clonotype was seen a few times. The chain recombines TRBV27 with TRBJ2-2; D perhaps matches TRBD2 (5 bases). CDR3 length: 15 residues. Trimming shortened V by 3 bases and J by 0 bases, and 8 bases separated the two germline ends. Germline-derived CDR1 and CDR2 are MNHEY and SMNVEV (reference sequence). The CDR3 DNA reads as TGTGCCAGCAGTTTCCTAGCTACGAACACCGGGGAGCTGTTTTTT. Its translation is CASSFLATNTGELFF.

This clonotype was found a few times. CDR3 sequence (DNA): TGTGCCAGCAGACGAACTAGCGGTACCTACGAGCAGTACTTC. Its translation: CASRRTSGTYEQYF. The chain uses TRBV6-2 or TRBV6-3 and TRBJ2-7; 8 bases are a match to TRBD2. V lost 6 bases, J lost 2 bases, and 6 bases stayed unmatched. The length of the CDR3 is 14 residues. Germline CDR1 and CDR2: MNHEY and SVGEGT.